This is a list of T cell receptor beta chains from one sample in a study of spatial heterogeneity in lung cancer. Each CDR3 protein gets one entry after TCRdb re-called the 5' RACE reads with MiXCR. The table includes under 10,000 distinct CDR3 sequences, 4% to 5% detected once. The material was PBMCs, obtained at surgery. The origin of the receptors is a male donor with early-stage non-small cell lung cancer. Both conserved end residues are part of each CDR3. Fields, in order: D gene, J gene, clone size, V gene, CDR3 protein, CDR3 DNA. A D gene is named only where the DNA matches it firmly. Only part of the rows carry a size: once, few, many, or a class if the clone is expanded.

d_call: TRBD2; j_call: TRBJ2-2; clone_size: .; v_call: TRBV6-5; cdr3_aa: CASTPGGPSAGELFF; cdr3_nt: TGTGCCAGCACCCCGGGGGGGCCTTCGGCCGGGGAGCTGTTTTTT
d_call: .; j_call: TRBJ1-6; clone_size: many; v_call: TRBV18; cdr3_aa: CASSPGQLRDSPLHF; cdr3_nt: TGTGCCAGCTCACCAGGACAGTTGAGGGATTCACCCCTCCACTTT
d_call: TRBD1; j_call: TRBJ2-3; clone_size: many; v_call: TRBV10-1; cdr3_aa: CASSKQTQTGADTQYF; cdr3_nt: TGCGCCAGCAGCAAGCAGACGCAGACAGGGGCAGATACGCAGTATTTT
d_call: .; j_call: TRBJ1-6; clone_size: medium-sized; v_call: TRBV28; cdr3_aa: CASSGGGGRESPLHF; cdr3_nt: TGTGCCAGCAGCGGAGGGGGAGGGAGGGAATCACCCCTCCACTTT
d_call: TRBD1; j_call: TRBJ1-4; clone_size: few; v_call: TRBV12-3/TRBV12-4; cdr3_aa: CASSLVGQGFEKLFF; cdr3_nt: TGTGCCAGCAGTTTGGTGGGACAGGGGTTTGAAAAACTGTTTTTT
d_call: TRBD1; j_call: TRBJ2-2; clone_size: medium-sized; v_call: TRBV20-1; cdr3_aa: CSARAGQGNTGELFF; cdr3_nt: TGCAGTGCTAGAGCGGGACAGGGGAACACCGGGGAGCTGTTTTTT
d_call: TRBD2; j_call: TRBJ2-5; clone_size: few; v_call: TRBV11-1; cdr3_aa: CASSLPSGIQETQYF; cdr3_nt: TGTGCCAGCAGCTTACCTAGCGGGATTCAAGAGACCCAGTACTTC
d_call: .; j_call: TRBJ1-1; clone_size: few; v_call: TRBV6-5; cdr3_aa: CASSSTYWGGNMNTEAFF; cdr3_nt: TGTGCCAGCAGTTCCACCTATTGGGGCGGGAACATGAACACTGAAGCTTTCTTT
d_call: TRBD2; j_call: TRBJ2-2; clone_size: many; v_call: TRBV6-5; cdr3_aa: CASSSGRIYSNTGELFF; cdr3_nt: TGTGCCAGCAGTTCCGGGAGGATTTATTCGAACACCGGGGAGCTGTTTTTT
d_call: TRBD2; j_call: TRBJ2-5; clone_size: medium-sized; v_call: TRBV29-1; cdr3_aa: CSVLGRRASGGAPRETQYF; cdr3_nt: TGCAGCGTTTTAGGTAGAAGGGCTAGCGGGGGGGCCCCCCGGGAGACCCAGTACTTC
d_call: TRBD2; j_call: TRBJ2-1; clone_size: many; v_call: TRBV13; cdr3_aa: CASSPLGQAGGMSNEQFF; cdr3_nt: TGTGCCAGCAGCCCCCTGGGGCAAGCGGGGGGAATGAGCAATGAGCAGTTCTTC
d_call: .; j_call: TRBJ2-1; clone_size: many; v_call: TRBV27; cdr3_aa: CASSWGFVGYNEQFF; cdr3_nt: TGTGCCAGCAGTTGGGGTTTTGTGGGATACAATGAGCAGTTCTTC
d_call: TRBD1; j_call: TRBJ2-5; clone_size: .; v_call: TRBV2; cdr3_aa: CASAFGTAKETQYF; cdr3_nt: TGTGCCAGCGCTTTTGGGACAGCGAAAGAGACCCAGTACTTC
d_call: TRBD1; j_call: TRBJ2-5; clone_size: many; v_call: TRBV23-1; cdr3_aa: CASSQSGQGVKGTQYF; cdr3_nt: TGCGCCAGCAGTCAATCGGGACAGGGGGTTAAGGGGACCCAGTACTTC
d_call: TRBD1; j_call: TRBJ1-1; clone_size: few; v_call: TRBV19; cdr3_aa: CASRLDRSTEAFF; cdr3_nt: TGTGCCAGTAGGTTGGACAGGAGCACTGAAGCTTTCTTT
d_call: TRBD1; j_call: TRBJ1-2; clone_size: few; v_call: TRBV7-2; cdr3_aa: CASSWRDGTGNGYTF; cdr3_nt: TGTGCCAGCAGCTGGAGGGACGGGACAGGGAATGGCTACACCTTC
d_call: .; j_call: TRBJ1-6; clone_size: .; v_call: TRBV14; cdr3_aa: CASSRTVYNSPLHF; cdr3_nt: TGTGCCAGCAGTCGTACGGTATATAATTCACCCCTCCACTTT
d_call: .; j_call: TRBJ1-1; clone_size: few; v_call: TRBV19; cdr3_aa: CASKRAGTNTEAFF; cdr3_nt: TGTGCCAGTAAAAGGGCAGGGACGAACACTGAAGCTTTCTTT
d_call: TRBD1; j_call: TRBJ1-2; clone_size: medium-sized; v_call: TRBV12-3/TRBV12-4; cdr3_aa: CASSLRTGGTDGYTF; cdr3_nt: TGTGCCAGCAGTTTAAGGACAGGGGGCACCGACGGCTACACCTTC
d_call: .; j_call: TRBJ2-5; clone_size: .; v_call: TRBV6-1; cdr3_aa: CASSASPRGSGETQYF; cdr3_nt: TGTGCCAGCAGTGCATCCCCGAGGGGAAGTGGAGAGACCCAGTACTTC
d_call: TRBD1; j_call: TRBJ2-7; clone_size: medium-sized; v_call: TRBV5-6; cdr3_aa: CASSRGDRGYEQYF; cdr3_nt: TGTGCCAGCAGCCGCGGGGACAGGGGCTACGAGCAGTACTTC
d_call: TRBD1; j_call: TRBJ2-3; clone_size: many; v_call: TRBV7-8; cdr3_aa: CASSRDSLITDTQYF; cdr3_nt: TGTGCCAGCAGCCGGGACAGCTTAATCACAGATACGCAGTATTTT
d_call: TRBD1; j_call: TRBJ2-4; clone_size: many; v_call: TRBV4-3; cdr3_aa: CASSQETGGVIQYF; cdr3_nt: TGCGCCAGCAGCCAAGAGACAGGGGGCGTCATTCAGTACTTC
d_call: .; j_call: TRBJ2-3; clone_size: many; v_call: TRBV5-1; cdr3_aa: CASSLVRSTTDTQYF; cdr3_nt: TGCGCCAGCAGCTTGGTTCGCTCAACCACAGATACGCAGTATTTT
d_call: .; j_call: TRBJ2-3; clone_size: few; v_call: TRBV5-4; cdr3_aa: CATNGGREDTQYF; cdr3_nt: TGTGCCACAAACGGGGGGCGGGAGGATACGCAGTATTTT
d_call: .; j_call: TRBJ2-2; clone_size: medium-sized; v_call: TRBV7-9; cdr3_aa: CASSLPYRELFF; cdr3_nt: TGTGCCAGCAGCTTACCCTACCGGGAGCTGTTTTTT
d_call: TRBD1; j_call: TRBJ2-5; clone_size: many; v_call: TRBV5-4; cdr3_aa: CASSSPTGGQETQYF; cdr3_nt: TGTGCCAGCAGCTCTCCTACAGGGGGGCAAGAGACCCAGTACTTC
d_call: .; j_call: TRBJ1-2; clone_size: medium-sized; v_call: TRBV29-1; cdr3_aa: CSAYAWGDPKIEHGYTF; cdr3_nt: TGCAGCGCCTACGCCTGGGGGGACCCCAAAATCGAGCATGGCTACACCTTC
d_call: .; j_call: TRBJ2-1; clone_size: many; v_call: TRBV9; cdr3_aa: CASTQKWGGAYNEQFF; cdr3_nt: TGTGCCAGCACCCAGAAGTGGGGCGGAGCCTACAATGAGCAGTTCTTC
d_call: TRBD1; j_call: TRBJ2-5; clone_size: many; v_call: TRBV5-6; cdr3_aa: CASSAGTGGGETQYF; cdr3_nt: TGTGCCAGCAGCGCAGGGACAGGGGGGGGAGAGACCCAGTACTTC
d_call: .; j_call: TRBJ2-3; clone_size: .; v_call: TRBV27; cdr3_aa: CASKNLAYTDTQYF; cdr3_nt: TGTGCCAGCAAAAACCTAGCGTATACAGATACGCAGTATTTT
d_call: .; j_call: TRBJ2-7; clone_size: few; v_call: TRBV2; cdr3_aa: CASRKEGQTYEQYF; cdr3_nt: TGTGCCAGCAGGAAAGAGGGACAAACCTACGAGCAGTACTTC
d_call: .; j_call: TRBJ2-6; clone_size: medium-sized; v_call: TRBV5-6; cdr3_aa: CASSLKGSLSGANVLTF; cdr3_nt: TGTGCCAGCAGCTTGAAAGGCAGCCTCTCTGGGGCCAACGTCCTGACTTTC
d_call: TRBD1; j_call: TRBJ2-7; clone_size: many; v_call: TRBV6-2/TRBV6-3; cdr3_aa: CASSYWRPIARDSPYEQYF; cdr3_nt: TGTGCCAGCAGTTACTGGAGACCGATCGCACGGGACAGCCCCTACGAGCAGTACTTC
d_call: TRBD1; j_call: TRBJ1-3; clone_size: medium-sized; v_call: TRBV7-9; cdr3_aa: CASSLEQGRGNTIYF; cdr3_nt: TGTGCCAGCAGCTTAGAACAGGGGCGTGGAAACACCATATATTTT
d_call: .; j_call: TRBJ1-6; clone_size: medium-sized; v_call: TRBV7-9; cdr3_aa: CASSPQGNNSPLHF; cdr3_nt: TGTGCCAGCAGCCCCCAGGGGAACAATTCACCCCTCCACTTT
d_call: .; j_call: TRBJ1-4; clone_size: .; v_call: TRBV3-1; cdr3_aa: CASSHRPGGTSGSTNEKLFF; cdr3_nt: TGTGCCAGCAGCCACCGTCCTGGGGGTACCTCGGGTTCTACTAATGAAAAACTGTTTTTT
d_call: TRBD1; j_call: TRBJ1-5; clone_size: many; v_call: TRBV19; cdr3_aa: CASGGGGGQPQHF; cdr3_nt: TGTGCCAGTGGAGGGGGCGGCGGTCAGCCCCAGCATTTT
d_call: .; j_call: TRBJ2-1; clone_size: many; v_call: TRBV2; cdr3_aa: CASSDEGSYNEQFF; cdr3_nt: TGTGCCAGCAGTGACGAGGGGTCTTACAATGAGCAGTTCTTC
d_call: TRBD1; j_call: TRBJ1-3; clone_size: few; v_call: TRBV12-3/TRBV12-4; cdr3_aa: CASATGTGGNTIYF; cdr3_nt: TGTGCCAGCGCTACCGGGACAGGAGGAAACACCATATATTTT
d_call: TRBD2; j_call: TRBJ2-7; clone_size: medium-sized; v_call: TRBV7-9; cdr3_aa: CASSSSGGSYEQYF; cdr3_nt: TGTGCCAGCAGCTCCAGCGGGGGCTCCTACGAGCAGTACTTC
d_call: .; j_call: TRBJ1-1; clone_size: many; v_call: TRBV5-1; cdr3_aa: CASSLTGKSNTEAFF; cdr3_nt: TGCGCCAGCAGCTTGACGGGAAAATCGAACACTGAAGCTTTCTTT
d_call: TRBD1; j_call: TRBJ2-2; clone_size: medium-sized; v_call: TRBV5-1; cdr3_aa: CASSRRGQGAGELFF; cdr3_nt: TGCGCCAGCAGCCGCAGGGGACAGGGAGCCGGGGAGCTGTTTTTT
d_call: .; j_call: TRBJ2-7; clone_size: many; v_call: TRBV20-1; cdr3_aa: CSAGPGERGYEQYF; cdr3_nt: TGCAGTGCTGGTCCGGGGGAAAGAGGCTACGAGCAGTACTTC
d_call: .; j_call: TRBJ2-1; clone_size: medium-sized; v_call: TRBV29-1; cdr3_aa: CSVEPAGGNEQFF; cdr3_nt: TGCAGCGTTGAACCGGCAGGAGGCAATGAGCAGTTCTTC